A selection of T cell receptor beta chains follows, all from one sample in a study of molecular identifiers for immune sequencing clone quantification. TCRdb re-derived calls from the PCR reads in MiXCR, one entry per CDR3 protein. The sample yields about 630,000 distinct CDR3 sequences, over 25% seen once. The material sequenced was naive CD8+ T cells from blood, with Jurkat cell RNA spiked in. The receptors stem from a human donor in good health. Some libraries in this study had Jurkat cell RNA spiked in. CDR3s include the opening cysteine and the closing phenylalanine or tryptophan. A D gene is named only where the DNA matches it firmly. The listing skips clone size in some rows; elsewhere it reads once, few, many or a size class.

cdr3_nt: TGCAGTGCTAGAGCCCCCACCTACCAGACAGGGTATCAGCCCCAGCATTTT; cdr3_aa: CSARAPTYQTGYQPQHF; d_call: TRBD1; j_call: TRBJ1-5; v_call: TRBV20-1; clone_size: -
cdr3_nt: TGTGCCAGCAGCTTTCCTCAGGGGGCTGGGGAGACCCAGTACTTC; cdr3_aa: CASSFPQGAGETQYF; d_call: TRBD1; j_call: TRBJ2-5; v_call: TRBV5-6; clone_size: -
cdr3_nt: TGCAGCGTTGTGGTCGCGAACACCGGGGAGCTGTTTTTT; cdr3_aa: CSVVVANTGELFF; d_call: -; j_call: TRBJ2-2; v_call: TRBV29-1; clone_size: many
cdr3_nt: TGTGCCAGCAGTGCCCCGGGACTAGCTGACTCCTACAATGAGCAGTTCTTC; cdr3_aa: CASSAPGLADSYNEQFF; d_call: TRBD2; j_call: TRBJ2-1; v_call: TRBV2; clone_size: -
cdr3_nt: TGCAGTGCCTCCCAGACTCCCGGGACAGGCCCGACCTACGAGCAGTACTTC; cdr3_aa: CSASQTPGTGPTYEQYF; d_call: TRBD1; j_call: TRBJ2-7; v_call: TRBV20-1; clone_size: -
cdr3_nt: TGCAGTGCTACCAGCGGGGAAGAGACCCAGTACTTC; cdr3_aa: CSATSGEETQYF; d_call: TRBD2; j_call: TRBJ2-5; v_call: TRBV20-1; clone_size: -
cdr3_nt: TGTGCCAGCAGCCACGGACAAGAAGGGTACTTC; cdr3_aa: CASSHGQEGYF; d_call: -; j_call: TRBJ2-7; v_call: TRBV6-6; clone_size: few
cdr3_nt: TGCAGTGCTAACCAAGGGGGGGCTGAAGCTTTCTTT; cdr3_aa: CSANQGGAEAFF; d_call: -; j_call: TRBJ1-1; v_call: TRBV20-1; clone_size: many
cdr3_nt: TGTGCCAGCAGTTTATTGGGGCAGGCGGACACCGGGGAGCTGTTTTTT; cdr3_aa: CASSLLGQADTGELFF; d_call: -; j_call: TRBJ2-2; v_call: TRBV27; clone_size: -
cdr3_nt: TGCGCCAGCAGCCAAGAAGGTGGGATCGGGCGAGAAGCTTTCTTT; cdr3_aa: CASSQEGGIGREAFF; d_call: -; j_call: TRBJ1-1; v_call: TRBV4-3; clone_size: few
cdr3_nt: TGTGCCAGCAGAACTTTTTCCGGGACAGGATTATATAGCAATCAGCCCCAGCATTTT; cdr3_aa: CASRTFSGTGLYSNQPQHF; d_call: TRBD1; j_call: TRBJ1-5; v_call: TRBV6-2/TRBV6-3; clone_size: many
cdr3_nt: TGTGCCAGCAGTTTTAGCGGGAGCGATTCGGTTGGTCAAGAGACCCAGTACTTC; cdr3_aa: CASSFSGSDSVGQETQYF; d_call: TRBD2; j_call: TRBJ2-5; v_call: TRBV12-3/TRBV12-4; clone_size: -
cdr3_nt: TGTGCCAGCAGCGCAGGGGCTGGAAACACCATATATTTT; cdr3_aa: CASSAGAGNTIYF; d_call: -; j_call: TRBJ1-3; v_call: TRBV21-1; clone_size: many
cdr3_nt: TGTGCCAGCAGCCCAGGACAGGGGAATGTCTATGGCTACACCTTC; cdr3_aa: CASSPGQGNVYGYTF; d_call: TRBD1; j_call: TRBJ1-2; v_call: TRBV11-2; clone_size: -
cdr3_nt: TGTGCCAGCAGCCCCTATTGGGGTGGGGAGCCCCAGTACTTC; cdr3_aa: CASSPYWGGEPQYF; d_call: -; j_call: TRBJ2-5; v_call: TRBV7-2; clone_size: -
cdr3_nt: TGTGCCAGTAGTATAGTATTATCCTCTGTTCAGCCCCAGCATTTT; cdr3_aa: CASSIVLSSVQPQHF; d_call: -; j_call: TRBJ1-5; v_call: TRBV19; clone_size: -